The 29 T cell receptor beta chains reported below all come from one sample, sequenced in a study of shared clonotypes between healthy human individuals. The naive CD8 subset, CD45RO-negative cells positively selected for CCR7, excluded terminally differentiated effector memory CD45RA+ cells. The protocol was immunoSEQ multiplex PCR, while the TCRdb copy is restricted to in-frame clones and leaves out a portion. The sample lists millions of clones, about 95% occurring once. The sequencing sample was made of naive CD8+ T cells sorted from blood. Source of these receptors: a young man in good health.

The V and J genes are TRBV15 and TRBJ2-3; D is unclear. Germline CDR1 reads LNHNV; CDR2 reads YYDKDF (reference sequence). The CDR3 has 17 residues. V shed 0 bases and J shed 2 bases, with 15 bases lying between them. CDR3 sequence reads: CATSRDSGEEPTDTQYF. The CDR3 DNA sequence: TGTGCCACCAGCAGAGATTCTGGGGAAGAGCCCACAGATACGCAGTATTTT.

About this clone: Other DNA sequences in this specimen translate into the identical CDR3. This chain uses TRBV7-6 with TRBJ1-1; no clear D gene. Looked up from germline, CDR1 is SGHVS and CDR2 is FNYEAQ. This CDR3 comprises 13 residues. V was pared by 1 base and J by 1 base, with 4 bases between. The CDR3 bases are TGTGCCAGCAGCTTAGGGACGAACACTGAAGCTTTCTTT. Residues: CASSLGTNTEAFF.

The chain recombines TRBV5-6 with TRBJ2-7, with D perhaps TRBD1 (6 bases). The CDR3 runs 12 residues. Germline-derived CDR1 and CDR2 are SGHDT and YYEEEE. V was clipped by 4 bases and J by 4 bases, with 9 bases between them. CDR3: CASSDGQYEQYF. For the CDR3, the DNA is TGTGCCAGCAGCGATGGACAGTACGAGCAGTACTTC.

CDR3: CASSLPTSGRDQETQYF. As DNA, the CDR3 is TGTGCCAGCAGTTTGCCTACTAGCGGAAGAGACCAAGAGACCCAGTACTTC. The chain uses TRBV28 and TRBJ2-5, with 8 bases identical to TRBD2. The CDR3 consists of 17 residues. Trimming at V came to 3 bases and at J to 0 bases, leaving 9 bases not matched to a gene. CDR1 MDHEN and CDR2 SYDVKM come from the germline V gene. The variable domain in full, with the rest retrieved from reference TRBV28 and TRBJ2-5, is DVKVTQSSRYLVKRTGEKVFLECVQDMDHENMFWYRQDPGLGLRLIYFSYDVKMKEKGDIPEGYSVSREKKERFSLILESASTNQTSMYLCASSLPTSGRDQETQYFGPGTRLLVL.

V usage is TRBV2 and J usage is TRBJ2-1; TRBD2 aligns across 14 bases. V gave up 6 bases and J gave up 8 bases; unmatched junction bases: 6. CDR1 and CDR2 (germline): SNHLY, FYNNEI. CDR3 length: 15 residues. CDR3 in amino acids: CASRGLAGEGDEQFF. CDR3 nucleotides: TGTGCCAGCAGGGGACTAGCGGGAGAGGGCGATGAGCAGTTCTTC. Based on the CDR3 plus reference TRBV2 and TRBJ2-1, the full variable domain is EPEVTQTPSHQVTQMGQEVILRCVPISNHLYFYWYRQILGQKVEFLVSFYNNEISEKSEIFDDQFSVERPDGSNFTLKIRSTKLEDSAMYFCASRGLAGEGDEQFFGPGTRLTVL.

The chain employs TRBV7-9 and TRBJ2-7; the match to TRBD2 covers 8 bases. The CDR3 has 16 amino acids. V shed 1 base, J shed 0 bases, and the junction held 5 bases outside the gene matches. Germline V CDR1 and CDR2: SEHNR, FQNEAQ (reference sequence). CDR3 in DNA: TGTGCCAGCAGCTTAGTGGGACTAGGATTCTCCTACGAGCAGTACTTC. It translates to CASSLVGLGFSYEQYF.

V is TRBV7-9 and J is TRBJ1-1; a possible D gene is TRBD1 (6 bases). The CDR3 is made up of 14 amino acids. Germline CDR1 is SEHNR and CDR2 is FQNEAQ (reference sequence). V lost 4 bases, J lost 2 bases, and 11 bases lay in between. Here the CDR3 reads CASSSSTGNTEAFF. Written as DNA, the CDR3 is TGTGCCAGCAGCTCTTCGACAGGTAACACTGAAGCTTTCTTT.

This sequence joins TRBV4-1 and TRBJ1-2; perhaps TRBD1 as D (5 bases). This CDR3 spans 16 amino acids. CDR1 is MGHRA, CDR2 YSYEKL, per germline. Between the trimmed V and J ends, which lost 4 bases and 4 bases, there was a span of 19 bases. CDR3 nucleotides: TGCGCCAGCAGCCCATCAAATCGCCAGGGAGTCTATGGCTACACCTTC. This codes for CASSPSNRQGVYGYTF.

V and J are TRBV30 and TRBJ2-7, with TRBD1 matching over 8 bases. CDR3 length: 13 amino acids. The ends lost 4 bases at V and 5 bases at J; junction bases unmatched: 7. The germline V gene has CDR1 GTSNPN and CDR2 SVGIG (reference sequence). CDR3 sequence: CAWTRQGSDEQYF. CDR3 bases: TGTGCCTGGACCCGACAGGGGAGCGACGAGCAGTACTTC.

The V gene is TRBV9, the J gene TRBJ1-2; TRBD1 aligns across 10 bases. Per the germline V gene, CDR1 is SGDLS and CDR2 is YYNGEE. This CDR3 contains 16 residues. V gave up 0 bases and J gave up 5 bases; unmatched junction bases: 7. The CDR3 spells CASSVGGGTGEYGYTF. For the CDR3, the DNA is TGTGCCAGCAGCGTAGGGGGTGGGACAGGGGAATATGGCTACACCTTC.

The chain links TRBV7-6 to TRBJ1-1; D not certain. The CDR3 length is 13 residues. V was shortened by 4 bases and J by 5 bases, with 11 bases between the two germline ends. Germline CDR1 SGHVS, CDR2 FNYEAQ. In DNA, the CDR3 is TGTGCCAGCAGCTATGGGTTGGGAACTGAAGCTTTCTTT. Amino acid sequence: CASSYGLGTEAFF.

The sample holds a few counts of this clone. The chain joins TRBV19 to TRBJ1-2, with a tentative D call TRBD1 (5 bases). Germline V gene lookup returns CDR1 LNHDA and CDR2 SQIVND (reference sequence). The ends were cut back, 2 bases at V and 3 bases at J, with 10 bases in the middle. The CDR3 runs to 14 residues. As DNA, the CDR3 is TGTGCCAGTAGTATAAGCTTCAGGGACTATGGCTACACCTTC. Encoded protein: CASSISFRDYGYTF.

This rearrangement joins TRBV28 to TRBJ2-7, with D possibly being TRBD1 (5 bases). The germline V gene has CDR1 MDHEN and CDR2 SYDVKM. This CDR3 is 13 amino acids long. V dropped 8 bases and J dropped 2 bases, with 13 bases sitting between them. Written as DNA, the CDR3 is TGTGCCAGCGCCCGTCAGGGTCCCTACGAGCAGTACTTC. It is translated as CASARQGPYEQYF.

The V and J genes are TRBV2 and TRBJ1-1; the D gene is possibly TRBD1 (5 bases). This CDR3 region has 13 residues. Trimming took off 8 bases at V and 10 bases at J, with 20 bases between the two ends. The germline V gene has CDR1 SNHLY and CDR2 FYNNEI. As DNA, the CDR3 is TGTGCCAGCCGGGACCGGAACTCTCCTGGAGCTTTCTTT. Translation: CASRDRNSPGAFF.

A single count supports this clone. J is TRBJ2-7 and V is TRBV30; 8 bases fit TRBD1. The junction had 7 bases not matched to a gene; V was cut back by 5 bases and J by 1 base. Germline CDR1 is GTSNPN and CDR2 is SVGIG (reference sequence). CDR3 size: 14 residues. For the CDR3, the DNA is TGTGCCTGGTCACAGGGGGAAAGGTCCTACGAGCAGTACTTC. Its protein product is CAWSQGERSYEQYF. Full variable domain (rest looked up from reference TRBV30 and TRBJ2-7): SQTIHQWPATLVQPVGSPLSLECTVEGTSNPNLYWYRQAAGRGLQLLFYSVGIGQISSEVPQNLSASRPQDRQFILSSKKLLLSDSGFYLCAWSQGERSYEQYFGPGTRLTVT.

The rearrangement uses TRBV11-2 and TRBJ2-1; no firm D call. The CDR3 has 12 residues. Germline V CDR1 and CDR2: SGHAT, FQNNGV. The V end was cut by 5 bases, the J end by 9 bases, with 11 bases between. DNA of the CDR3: TGTGCCAGCAGCCAAGACATTATTGAGCAGTTCTTC. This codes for CASSQDIIEQFF.

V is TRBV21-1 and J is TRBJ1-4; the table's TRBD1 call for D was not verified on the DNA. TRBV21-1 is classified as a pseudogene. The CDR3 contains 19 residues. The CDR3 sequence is CASSTHAIRDSSTNEKLFF. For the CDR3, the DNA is TGTGCCAGCAGCACGCACGCCATTCGGGACAGCTCAACTAATGAAAAACTGTTTTTT.

The CDR3 reads CASSGRDGYYEQYF. The DNA for the CDR3 is TGTGCCAGCAGCGGAAGGGACGGGTACTACGAGCAGTACTTC. The chain couples TRBV28 to TRBJ2-7, with D perhaps assigned TRBD1 or TRBD2 (5 bases each). Trimming removed 6 bases from V and 3 bases from J, with 15 bases in between. In germline, CDR1 is MDHEN, CDR2 SYDVKM. The CDR3 is 14 residues long.

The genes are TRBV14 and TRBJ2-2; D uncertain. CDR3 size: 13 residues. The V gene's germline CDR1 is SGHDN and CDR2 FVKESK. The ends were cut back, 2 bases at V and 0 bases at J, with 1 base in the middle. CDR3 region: CASSQSNTGELFF. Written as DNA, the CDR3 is TGTGCCAGCAGCCAATCGAACACCGGGGAGCTGTTTTTT.

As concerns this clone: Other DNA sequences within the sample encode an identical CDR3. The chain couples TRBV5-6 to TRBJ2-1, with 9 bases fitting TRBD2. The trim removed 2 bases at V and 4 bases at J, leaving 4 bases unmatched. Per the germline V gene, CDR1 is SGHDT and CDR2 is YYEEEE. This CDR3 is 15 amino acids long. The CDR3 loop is CASSLRLAAYNEQFF. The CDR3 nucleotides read TGTGCCAGCAGCTTAAGACTAGCGGCTTACAATGAGCAGTTCTTC.

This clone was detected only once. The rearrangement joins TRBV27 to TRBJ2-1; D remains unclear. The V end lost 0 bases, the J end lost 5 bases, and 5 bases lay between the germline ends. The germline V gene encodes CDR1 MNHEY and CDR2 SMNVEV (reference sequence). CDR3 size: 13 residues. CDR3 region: CASSLSNDNEQFF. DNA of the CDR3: TGTGCCAGCAGTTTATCGAACGACAATGAGCAGTTCTTC.

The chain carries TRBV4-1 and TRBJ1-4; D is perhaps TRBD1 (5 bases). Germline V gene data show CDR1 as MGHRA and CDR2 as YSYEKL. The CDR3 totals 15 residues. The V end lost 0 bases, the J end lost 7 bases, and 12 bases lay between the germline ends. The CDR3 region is CASSQDREGSEKLFF. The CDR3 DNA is TGCGCCAGCAGCCAAGATCGGGAGGGGTCTGAAAAACTGTTTTTT.

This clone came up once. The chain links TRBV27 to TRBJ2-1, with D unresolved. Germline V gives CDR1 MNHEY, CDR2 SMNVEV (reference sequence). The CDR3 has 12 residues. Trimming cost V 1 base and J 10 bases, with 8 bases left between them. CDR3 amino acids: CASSLLGEEQFF. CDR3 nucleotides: TGTGCCAGCAGTTTATTGGGTGAAGAGCAGTTCTTC.

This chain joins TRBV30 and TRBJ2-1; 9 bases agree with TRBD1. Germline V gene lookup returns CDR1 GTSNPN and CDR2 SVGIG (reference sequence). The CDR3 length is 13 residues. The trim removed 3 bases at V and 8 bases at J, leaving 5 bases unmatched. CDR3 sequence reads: CAWSAGQGYEQFF. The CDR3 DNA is TGTGCCTGGAGCGCGGGACAGGGATATGAGCAGTTCTTC. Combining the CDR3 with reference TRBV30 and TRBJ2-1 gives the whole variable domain SQTIHQWPATLVQPVGSPLSLECTVEGTSNPNLYWYRQAAGRGLQLLFYSVGIGQISSEVPQNLSASRPQDRQFILSSKKLLLSDSGFYLCAWSAGQGYEQFFGPGTRLTVL.

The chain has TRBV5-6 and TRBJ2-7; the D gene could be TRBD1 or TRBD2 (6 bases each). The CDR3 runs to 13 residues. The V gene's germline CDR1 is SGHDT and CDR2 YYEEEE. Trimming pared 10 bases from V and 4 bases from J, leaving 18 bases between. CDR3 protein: CASGQGRSYEQYF. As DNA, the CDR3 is TGTGCCTCCGGGCAGGGGAGGTCGTACGAGCAGTACTTC. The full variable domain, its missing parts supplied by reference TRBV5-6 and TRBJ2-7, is DAGVTQSPTHLIKTRGQQVTLRCSPKSGHDTVSWYQQALGQGPQFIFQYYEEEERQRGNFPDRFSGHQFPNYSSELNVNALLLGDSALYLCASGQGRSYEQYFGPGTRLTVT.

The CDR3 loop reads CASSLGPAVGGPSNQPQHF. In DNA, the CDR3 is TGTGCCAGCAGCTTAGGACCCGCTGTGGGGGGGCCTAGCAATCAGCCCCAGCATTTT. The chain recombines TRBV13 with TRBJ1-5, with D possibly TRBD1 on 6 matching bases. The V end lost 0 bases, the J end lost 0 bases, and 18 bases lay between the germline ends. Germline assignment: CDR1 PRHDT and CDR2 FYEKMQ (reference sequence). This CDR3 is built from 19 residues.

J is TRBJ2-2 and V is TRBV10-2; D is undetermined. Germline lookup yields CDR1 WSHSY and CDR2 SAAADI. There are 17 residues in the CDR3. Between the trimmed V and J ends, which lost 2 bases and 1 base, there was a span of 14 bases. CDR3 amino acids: CASSESAWQLNTGELFF. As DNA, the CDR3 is TGCGCCAGCAGTGAGAGCGCGTGGCAGTTGAACACCGGGGAGCTGTTTTTT.

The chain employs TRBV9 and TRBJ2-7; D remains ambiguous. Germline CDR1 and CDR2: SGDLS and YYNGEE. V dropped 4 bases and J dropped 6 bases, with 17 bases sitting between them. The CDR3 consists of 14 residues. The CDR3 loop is CASSPWVGMGEQYF. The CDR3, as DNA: TGTGCCAGCAGCCCTTGGGTGGGAATGGGCGAGCAGTACTTC.

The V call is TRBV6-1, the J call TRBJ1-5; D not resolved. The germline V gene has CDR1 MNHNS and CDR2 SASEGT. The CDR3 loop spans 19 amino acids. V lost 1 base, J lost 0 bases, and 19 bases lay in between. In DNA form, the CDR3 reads TGTGCCAGCAGTGAAGAGGCCATCACGACCCTTATTAGCAATCAGCCCCAGCATTTT. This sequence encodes CASSEEAITTLISNQPQHF.